This T cell receptor beta chain was identified in a study of T cells after posttransplantation cyclophosphamide. The CDR3 spans 12 residues. CDR1 and CDR2 from the germline V gene are LNHDA and SQIVND (reference sequence). V lost 7 bases, J lost 4 bases, and 2 bases stayed unmatched. On the day of bone marrow donation, the related graft donor provided peripheral blood. Many counts were recorded for this clone. Method: immunoSEQ multiplex PCR; TCRdb's copy keeps in-frame clones and lacks some. Singletons are absent from the sample, which has tens of thousands of clones. The specimen sequenced was PBMCs. This sequence joins TRBV19 and TRBJ2-5, with 8 bases aligning to TRBD2. The receptor comes from a man aged 35 to 55 in good health, CMV-negative, and a related stem cell transplant donor. The CDR3 region has the DNA TGTGCCAGTACCGGGGGGGGAGAGACCCAGTACTTC. Translating it yields CASTGGGETQYF. The whole variable domain, remainder taken from reference TRBV19 and TRBJ2-5, is DGGITQSPKYLFRKEGQNVTLSCEQNLNHDAMYWYRQDPGQGLRLIYYSQIVNDFQKGDIAEGYSVSREKKESFPLTVTSAQKNPTAFYLCASTGGGETQYFGPGTRLLVL.